Given below is one TCR beta chain in context. Its target is not known. The data were taken from a study of cytomegalovirus exposure and HLA in healthy donors. Whole-study findings and limits: Segments of the TCR beta V type were, in most cases, productive about 90% or about 30% of the time in an earlier analysis. Among donors in an Asian-associated ancestry cluster, a later analysis reportedly found fewer N-insertions than the roughly 700-donor mean. Presence/absence comparisons presumed near-even sequencing depth among donors.

Each donor was nominally healthy when sampled (though unrecorded immune exposures were likely). The PCR made use of 60 Vbeta and 13 Jbeta primers. Assay used: immunoSEQ multiplex PCR; TCRdb lists only in-frame clones, some missing. The repertoire table contains about 64,000 clones. Trimming cost V 0 bases and J 7 bases, with 7 bases left between them. The CDR3 covers 13 residues. In germline, CDR1 is ENHRY, CDR2 SYGVKD. The gene calls are TRBV10-3 and TRBJ1-5, with a tentative D call TRBD1 (5 bases). Source material: PBMCs. The TCR was taken from a woman aged 18-30 years in good health and CMV-seronegative. The CDR3 nucleotides read TGTGCCATCAGTGAGTCAGGGGTCCAGCCCCAGCATTTT. Its protein is CAISESGVQPQHF.